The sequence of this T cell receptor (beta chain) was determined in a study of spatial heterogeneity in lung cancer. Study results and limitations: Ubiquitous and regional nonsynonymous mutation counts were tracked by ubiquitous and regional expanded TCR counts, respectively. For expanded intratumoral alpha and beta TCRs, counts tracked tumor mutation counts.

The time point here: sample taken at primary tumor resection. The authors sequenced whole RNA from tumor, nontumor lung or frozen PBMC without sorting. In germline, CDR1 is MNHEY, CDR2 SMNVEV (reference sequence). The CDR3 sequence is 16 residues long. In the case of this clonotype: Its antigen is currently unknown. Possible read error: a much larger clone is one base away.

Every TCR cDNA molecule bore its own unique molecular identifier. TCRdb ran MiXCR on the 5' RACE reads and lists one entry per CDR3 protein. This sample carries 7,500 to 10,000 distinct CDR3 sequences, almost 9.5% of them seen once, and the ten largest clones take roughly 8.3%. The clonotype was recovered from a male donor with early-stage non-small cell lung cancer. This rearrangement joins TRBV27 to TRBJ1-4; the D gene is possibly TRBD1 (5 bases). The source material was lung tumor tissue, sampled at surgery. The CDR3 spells CASSLSGRPPNEKLLF. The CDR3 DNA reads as TGTGCCAGCAGTTTATCGGGGCGGCCCCCCAATGAAAAACTGCTTTTT.